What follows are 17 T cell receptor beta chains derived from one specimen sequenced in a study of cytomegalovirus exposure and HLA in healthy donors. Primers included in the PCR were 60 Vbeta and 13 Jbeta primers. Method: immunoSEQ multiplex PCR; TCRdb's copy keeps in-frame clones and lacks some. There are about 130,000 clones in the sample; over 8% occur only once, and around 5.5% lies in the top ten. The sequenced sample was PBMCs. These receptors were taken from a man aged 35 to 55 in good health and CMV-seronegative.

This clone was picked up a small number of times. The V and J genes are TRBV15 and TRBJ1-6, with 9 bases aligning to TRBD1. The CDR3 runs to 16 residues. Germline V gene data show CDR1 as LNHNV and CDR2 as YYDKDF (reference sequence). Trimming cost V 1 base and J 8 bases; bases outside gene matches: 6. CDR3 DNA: TGTGCCACCAGCAGAGTAAGGGGACAGGGAGATTCACCCCTCCACTTT. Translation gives CATSRVRGQGDSPLHF.

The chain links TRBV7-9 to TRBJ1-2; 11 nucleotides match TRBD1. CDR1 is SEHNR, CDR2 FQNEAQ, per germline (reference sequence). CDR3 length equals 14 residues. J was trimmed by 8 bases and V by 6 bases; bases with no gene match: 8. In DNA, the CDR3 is TGTGCCAGCAGGGGACAGGGGGTTTATCTCGGCTACACCTTC. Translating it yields CASRGQGVYLGYTF. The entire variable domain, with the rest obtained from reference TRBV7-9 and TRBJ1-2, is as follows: DTGVSQNPRHKITKRGQNVTFRCDPISEHNRLYWYRQTLGQGPEFLTYFQNEAQLEKSRLLSDRFSAERPKGSFSTLEIQRTEQGDSAMYLCASRGQGVYLGYTFGSGTRLTVV.

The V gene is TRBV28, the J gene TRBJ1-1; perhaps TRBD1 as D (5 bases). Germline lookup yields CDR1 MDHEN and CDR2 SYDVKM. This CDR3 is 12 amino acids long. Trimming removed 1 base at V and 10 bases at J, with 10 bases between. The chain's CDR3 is CASSLLGEAAFF. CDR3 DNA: TGTGCCAGCAGTTTATTGGGGGAGGCAGCTTTCTTT.

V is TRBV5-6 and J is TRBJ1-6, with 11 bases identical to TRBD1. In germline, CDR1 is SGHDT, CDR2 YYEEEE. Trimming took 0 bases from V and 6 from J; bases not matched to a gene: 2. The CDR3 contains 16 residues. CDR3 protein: CASSLAGTGGNSPLHF. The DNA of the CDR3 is TGTGCCAGCAGCTTGGCCGGGACAGGGGGTAATTCACCCCTCCACTTT.

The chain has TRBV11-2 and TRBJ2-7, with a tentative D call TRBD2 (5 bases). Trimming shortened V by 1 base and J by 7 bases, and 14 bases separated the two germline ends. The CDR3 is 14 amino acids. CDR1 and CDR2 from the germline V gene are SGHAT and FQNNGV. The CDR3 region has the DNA TGTGCCAGCAGCTTAGGAACAGTCCCGGGGGAGCAGTACTTC. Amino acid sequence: CASSLGTVPGEQYF.

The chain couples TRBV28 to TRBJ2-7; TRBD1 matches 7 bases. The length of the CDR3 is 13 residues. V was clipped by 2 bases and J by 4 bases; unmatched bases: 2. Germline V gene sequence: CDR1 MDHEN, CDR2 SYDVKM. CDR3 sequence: CASSLDREYEQYF. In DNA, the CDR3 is TGTGCCAGCAGTTTAGACAGGGAATACGAGCAGTACTTC.

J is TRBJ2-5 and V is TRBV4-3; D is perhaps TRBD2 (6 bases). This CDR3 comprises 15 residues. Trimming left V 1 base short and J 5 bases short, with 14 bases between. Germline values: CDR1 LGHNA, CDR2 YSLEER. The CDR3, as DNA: TGCGCCAGCAGCCAAGGGTTAGCGGTTGGGGAGACCCAGTACTTC. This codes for CASSQGLAVGETQYF.

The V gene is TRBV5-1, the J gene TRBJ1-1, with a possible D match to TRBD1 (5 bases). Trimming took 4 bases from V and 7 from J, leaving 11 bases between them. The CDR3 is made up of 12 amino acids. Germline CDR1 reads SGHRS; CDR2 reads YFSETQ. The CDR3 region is CASSRSGGEAFF. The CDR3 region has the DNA TGCGCCAGCAGCCGTTCGGGGGGTGAAGCTTTCTTT.

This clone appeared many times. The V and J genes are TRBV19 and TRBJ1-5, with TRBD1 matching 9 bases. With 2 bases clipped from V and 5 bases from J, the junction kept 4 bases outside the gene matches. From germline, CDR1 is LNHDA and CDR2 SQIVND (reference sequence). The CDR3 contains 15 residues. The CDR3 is CASSIIRDRDQPQHF. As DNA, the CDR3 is TGTGCCAGTAGTATAATCCGGGACAGGGATCAGCCCCAGCATTTT.

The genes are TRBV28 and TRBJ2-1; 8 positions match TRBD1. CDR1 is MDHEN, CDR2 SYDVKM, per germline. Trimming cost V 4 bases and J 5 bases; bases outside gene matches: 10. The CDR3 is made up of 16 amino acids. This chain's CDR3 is CASSSISGTGDNEQFF. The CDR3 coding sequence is TGTGCCAGCAGTTCGATCTCAGGGACAGGTGACAATGAGCAGTTCTTC.

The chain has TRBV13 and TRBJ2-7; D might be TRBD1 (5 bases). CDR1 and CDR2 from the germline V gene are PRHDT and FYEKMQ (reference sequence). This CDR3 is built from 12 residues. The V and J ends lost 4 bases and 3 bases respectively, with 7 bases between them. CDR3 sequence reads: CASSSQDYEQYF. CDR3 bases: TGTGCCAGCAGCTCACAGGACTACGAGCAGTACTTC.

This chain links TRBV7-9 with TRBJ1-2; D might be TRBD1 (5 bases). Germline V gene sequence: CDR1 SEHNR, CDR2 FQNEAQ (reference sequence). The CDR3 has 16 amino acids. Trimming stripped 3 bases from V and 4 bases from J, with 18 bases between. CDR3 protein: CASSFLATQDGYGYTF. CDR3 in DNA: TGTGCCAGCAGCTTTTTGGCAACACAGGATGGCTATGGCTACACCTTC.

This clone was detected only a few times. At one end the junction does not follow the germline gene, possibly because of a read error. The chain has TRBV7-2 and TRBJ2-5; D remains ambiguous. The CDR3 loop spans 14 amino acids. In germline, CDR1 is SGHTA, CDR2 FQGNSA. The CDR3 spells CASSLVVAQEAQYF. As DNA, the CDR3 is TGTGCCAGCAGCTTAGTTGTAGCTCAAGAGGCCCAGTACTTC.

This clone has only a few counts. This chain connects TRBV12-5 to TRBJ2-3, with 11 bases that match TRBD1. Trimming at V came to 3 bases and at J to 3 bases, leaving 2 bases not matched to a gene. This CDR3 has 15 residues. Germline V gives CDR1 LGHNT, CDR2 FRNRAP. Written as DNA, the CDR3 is TGTGCTAGTGGTTTAGGGGACAGGGGGACAGATACGCAGTATTTT. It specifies CASGLGDRGTDTQYF. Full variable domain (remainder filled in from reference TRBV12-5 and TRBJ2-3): DARVTQTPRHKVTEMGQEVTMRCQPILGHNTVFWYRQTMMQGLELLAYFRNRAPLDDSGMPKDRFSAEMPDATLATLKIQPSEPRDSAVYFCASGLGDRGTDTQYFGPGTRLTVL.

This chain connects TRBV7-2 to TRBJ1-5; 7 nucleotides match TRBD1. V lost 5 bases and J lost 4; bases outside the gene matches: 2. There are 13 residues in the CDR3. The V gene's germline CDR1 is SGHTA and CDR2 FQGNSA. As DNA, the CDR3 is TGTGCCAGCAGCCCGGACAGGAATCAGCCCCAGCATTTT. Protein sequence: CASSPDRNQPQHF.

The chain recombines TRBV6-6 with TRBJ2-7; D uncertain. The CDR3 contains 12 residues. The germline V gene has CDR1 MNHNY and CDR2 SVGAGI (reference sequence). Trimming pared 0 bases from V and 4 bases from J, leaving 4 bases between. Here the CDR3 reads CASSYSVYEQYF. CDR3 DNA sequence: TGTGCCAGCAGTTACTCCGTATACGAGCAGTACTTC.

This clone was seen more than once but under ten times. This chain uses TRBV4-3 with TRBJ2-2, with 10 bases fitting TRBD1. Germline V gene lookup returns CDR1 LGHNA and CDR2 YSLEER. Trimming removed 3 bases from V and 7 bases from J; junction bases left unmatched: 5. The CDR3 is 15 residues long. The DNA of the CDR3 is TGCGCCAGCAGCCAGGGGACAGGGGCGATCGGGGAGCTGTTTTTT. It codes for CASSQGTGAIGELFF.